In this sample, the clone carrying this T cell receptor beta chain turned up many times. The CDR3 contains 12 residues. Trimming pared 5 bases from V and 0 bases from J, leaving 7 bases between. Germline-derived CDR1 and CDR2 are DFQATT and SNEGSKA (reference sequence). Time point described: blood at routine non-recurrence follow-up after resection. Whole RNA, isolated from tumor, nontumor lung or frozen PBMC, was sequenced without prior sorting. This specimen comes from a study of spatial heterogeneity in lung cancer. Overall study: The donor population consisted of over 55 patients with untreated, early-stage non-small cell lung cancer. There were consistently more beta-chain sequences detected than alpha-chain sequences. Where available, sequencing covered follow-up PBMC samples, taken at a median of about two years after resection.

Every individual TCR cDNA molecule carried its own unique molecular identifier, which allowed correction of PCR and sequencing errors. TCRdb reprocessed the 5' RACE reads with MiXCR, giving one entry per CDR3 protein. Of approximately 50,000 distinct CDR3 sequences listed, about 7.4% are singletons. This TCR derives from a female donor with early-stage non-small cell lung cancer. Source: PBMCs, taken at follow-up. This rearrangement joins TRBV20-1 to TRBJ1-1, with no clear D. The CDR3 loop reads CSALFLNTEAFF. In nucleotides, the CDR3 is TGCAGTGCTCTGTTCTTGAACACTGAAGCTTTCTTT.